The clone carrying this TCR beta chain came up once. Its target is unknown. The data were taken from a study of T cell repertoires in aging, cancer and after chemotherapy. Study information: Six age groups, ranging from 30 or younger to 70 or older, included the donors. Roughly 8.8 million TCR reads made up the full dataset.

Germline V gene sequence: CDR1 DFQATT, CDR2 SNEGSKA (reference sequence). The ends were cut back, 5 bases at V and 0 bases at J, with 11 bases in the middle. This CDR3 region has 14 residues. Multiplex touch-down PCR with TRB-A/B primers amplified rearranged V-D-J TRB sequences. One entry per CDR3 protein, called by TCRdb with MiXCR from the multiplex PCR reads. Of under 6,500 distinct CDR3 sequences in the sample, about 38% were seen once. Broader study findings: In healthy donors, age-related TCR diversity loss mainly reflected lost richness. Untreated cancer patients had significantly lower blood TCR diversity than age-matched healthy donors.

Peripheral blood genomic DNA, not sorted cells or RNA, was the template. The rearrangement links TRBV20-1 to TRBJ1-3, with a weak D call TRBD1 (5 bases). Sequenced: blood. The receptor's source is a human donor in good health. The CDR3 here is CSAVRQGSGNTIYF. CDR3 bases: TGCAGTGCTGTTCGTCAGGGCTCTGGAAACACCATATATTTT.